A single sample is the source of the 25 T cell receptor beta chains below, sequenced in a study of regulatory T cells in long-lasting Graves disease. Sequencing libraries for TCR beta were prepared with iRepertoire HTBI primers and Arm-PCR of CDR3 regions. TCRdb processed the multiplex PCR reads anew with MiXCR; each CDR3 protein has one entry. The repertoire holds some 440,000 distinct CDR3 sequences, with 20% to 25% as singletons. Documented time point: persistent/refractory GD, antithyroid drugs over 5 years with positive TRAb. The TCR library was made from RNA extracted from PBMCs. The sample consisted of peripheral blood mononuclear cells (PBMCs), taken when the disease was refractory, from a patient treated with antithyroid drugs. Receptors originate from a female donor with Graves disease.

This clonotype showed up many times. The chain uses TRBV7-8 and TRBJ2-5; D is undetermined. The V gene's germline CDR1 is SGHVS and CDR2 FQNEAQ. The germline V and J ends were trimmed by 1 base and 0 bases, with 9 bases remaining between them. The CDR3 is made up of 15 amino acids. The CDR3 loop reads CASSLGLYDQETQYF. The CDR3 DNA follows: TGTGCCAGCAGCTTAGGTCTGTACGACCAAGAGACCCAGTACTTC.

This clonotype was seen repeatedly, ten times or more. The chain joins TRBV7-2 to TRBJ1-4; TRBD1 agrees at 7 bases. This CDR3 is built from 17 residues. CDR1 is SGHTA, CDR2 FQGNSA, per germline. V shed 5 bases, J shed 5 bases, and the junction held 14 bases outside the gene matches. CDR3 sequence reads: CASSPPPPGQPNEKLFF. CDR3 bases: TGTGCCAGCAGCCCACCACCGCCGGGACAGCCGAATGAAAAACTGTTTTTT. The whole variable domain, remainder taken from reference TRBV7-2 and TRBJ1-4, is GAGVSQSPSNKVTEKGKDVELRCDPISGHTALYWYRQSLGQGLEFLIYFQGNSAPDKSGLPSDRFSAERTGGSVSTLTIQRTQQEDSAVYLCASSPPPPGQPNEKLFFGSGTQLSVL.

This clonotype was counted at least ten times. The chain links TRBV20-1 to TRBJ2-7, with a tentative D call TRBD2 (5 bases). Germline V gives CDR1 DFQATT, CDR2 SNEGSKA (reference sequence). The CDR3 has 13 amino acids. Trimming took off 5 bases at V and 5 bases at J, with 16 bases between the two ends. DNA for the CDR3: TGCAGTGCTGACGACGGGCTAGCCGACGAGCAGTACTTC. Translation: CSADDGLADEQYF.

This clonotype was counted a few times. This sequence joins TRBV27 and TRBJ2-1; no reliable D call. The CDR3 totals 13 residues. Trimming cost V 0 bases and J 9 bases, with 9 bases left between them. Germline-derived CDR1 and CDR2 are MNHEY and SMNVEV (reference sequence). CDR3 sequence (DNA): TGTGCCAGCAGTTTATCTGGTAGGAGTGAGCAGTTCTTC. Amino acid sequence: CASSLSGRSEQFF.

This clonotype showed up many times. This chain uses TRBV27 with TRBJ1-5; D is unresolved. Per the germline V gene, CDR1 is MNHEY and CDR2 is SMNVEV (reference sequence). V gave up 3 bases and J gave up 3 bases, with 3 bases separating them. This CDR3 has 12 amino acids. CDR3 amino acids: CASSFYNQPQHF. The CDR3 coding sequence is TGTGCCAGCAGTTTCTACAATCAGCCCCAGCATTTT.

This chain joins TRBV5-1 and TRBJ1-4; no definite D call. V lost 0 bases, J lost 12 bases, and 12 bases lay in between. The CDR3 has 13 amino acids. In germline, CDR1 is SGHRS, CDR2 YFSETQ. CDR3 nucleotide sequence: TGCGCCAGCAGCTTGGAGAGCCGGGTTGAACTGTTTTTT. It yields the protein CASSLESRVELFF.

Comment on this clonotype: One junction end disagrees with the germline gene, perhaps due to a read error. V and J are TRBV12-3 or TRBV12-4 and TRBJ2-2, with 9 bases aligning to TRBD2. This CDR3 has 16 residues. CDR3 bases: TGTGCCAGCAGTTTGGGACTAGCTGAGAACGCCGGGGAGCTGTTTTTT. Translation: CASSLGLAENAGELFF.

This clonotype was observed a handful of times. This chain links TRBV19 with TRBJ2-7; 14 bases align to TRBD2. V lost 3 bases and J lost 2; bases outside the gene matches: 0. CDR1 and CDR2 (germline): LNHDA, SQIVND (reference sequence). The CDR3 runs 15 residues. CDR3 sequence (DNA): TGTGCCAGTAGTATGGGACTAGCGGGAGCCTACGAGCAGTACTTC. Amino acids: CASSMGLAGAYEQYF.

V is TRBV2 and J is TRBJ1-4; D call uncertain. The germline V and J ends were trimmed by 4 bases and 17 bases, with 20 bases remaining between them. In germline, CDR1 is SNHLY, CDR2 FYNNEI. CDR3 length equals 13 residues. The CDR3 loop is CASSVPIFAYFFF. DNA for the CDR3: TGTGCCAGCAGTGTCCCCATATTTGCCTATTTTTTTTTT.

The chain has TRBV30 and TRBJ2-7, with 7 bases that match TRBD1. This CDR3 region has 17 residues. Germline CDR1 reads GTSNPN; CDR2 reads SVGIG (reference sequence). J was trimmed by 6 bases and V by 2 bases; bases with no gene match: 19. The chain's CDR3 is CAWSSLYSTGFRSEQYF. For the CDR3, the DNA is TGTGCCTGGAGTAGCCTCTATTCGACAGGGTTTCGGAGCGAGCAGTACTTC.

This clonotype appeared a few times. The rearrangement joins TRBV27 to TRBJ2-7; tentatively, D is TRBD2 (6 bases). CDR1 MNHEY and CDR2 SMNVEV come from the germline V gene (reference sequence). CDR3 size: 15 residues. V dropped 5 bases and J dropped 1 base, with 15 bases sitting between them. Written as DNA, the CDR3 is TGTGCCAGCAGTGAAGGTAGCGGAATTTCCTACGAGCAGTACTTC. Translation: CASSEGSGISYEQYF.

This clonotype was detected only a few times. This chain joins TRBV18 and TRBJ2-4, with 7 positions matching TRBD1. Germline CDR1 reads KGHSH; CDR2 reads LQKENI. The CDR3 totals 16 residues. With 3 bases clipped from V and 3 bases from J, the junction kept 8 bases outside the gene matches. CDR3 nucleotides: TGTGCCAGCTCACCCCAGGGGGATGAGGACAAAAACATTCAGTACTTC. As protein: CASSPQGDEDKNIQYF.

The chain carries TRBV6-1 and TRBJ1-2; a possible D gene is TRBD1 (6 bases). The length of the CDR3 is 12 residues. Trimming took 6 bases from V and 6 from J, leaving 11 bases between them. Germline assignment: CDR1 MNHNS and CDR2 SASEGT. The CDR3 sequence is CASRDAGDGYTF. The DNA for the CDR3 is TGTGCCAGCAGAGACGCAGGGGATGGCTACACCTTC.

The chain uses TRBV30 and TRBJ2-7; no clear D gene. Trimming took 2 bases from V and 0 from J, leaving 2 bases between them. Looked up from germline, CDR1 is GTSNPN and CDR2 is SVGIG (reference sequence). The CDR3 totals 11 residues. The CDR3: CAWSHSYEQYF. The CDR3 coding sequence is TGTGCCTGGAGTCACTCCTACGAGCAGTACTTC. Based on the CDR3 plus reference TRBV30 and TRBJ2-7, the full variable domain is SQTIHQWPATLVQPVGSPLSLECTVEGTSNPNLYWYRQAAGRGLQLLFYSVGIGQISSEVPQNLSASRPQDRQFILSSKKLLLSDSGFYLCAWSHSYEQYFGPGTRLTVT.

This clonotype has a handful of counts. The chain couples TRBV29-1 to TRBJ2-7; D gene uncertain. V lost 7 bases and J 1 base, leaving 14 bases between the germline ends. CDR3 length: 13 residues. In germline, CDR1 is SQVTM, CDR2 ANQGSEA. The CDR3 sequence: CSALMTESYEQYF. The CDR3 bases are TGCAGCGCGCTTATGACTGAGTCCTACGAGCAGTACTTC.

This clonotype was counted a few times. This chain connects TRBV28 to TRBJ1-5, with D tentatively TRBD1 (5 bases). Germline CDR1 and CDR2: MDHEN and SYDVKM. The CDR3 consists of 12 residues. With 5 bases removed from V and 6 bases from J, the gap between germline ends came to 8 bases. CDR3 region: CASSGGGQPQHF. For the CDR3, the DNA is TGTGCCAGCAGTGGGGGAGGTCAGCCCCAGCATTTT.

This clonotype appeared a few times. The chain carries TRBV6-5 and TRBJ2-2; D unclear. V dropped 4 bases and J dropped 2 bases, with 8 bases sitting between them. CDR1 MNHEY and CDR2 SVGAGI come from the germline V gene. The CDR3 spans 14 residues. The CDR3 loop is CASSFNLNTGELFF. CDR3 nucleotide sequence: TGTGCCAGCAGTTTTAACTTAAACACCGGGGAGCTGTTTTTT.

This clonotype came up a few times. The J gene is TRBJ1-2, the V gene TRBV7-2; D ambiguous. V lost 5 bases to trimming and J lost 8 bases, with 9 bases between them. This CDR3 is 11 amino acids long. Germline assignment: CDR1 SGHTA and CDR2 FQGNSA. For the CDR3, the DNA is TGTGCCAGCAGCAACCGGCGAGGCTACACCTTC. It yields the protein CASSNRRGYTF.

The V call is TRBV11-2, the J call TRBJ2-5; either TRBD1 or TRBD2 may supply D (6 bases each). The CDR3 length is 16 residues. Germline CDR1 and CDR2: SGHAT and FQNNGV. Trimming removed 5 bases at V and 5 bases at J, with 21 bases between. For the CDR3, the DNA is TGTGCCAGCAGCGATCTGACGGCCATAGGGGGGGAGACCCAGTACTTC. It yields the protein CASSDLTAIGGETQYF.

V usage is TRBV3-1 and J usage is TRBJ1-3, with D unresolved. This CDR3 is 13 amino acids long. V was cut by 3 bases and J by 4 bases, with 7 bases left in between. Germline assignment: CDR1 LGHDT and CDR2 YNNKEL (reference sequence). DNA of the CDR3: TGTGCCAGCAGCCATTACTCGGGAAACACCATATATTTT. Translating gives CASSHYSGNTIYF.

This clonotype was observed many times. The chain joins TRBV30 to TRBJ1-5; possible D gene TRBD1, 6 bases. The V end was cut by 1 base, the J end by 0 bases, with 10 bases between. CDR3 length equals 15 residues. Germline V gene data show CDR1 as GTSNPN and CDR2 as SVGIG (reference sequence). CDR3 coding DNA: TGTGCCTGGAGTGACGGACAGTTTAGCAATCAGCCCCAGCATTTT. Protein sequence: CAWSDGQFSNQPQHF.

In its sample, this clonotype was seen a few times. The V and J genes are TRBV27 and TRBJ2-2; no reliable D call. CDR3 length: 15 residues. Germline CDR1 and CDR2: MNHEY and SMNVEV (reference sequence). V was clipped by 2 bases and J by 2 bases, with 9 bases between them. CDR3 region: CASSLAITNTGELFF. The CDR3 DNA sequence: TGTGCCAGCAGTTTAGCCATTACCAACACCGGGGAGCTGTTTTTT.

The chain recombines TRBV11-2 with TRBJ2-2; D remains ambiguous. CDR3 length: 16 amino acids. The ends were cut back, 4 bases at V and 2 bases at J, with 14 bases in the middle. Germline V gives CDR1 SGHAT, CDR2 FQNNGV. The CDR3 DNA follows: TGTGCCAGCAGCTGGCGTCGACAAGCTAACACCGGGGAGCTGTTTTTT. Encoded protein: CASSWRRQANTGELFF.

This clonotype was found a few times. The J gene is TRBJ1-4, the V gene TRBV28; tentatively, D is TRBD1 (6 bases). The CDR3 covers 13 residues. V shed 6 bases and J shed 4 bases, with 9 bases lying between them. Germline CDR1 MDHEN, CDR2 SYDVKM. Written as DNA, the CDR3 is TGTGCCAGCAGGCCGGGACATAATGAAAAACTGTTTTTT. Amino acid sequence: CASRPGHNEKLFF.

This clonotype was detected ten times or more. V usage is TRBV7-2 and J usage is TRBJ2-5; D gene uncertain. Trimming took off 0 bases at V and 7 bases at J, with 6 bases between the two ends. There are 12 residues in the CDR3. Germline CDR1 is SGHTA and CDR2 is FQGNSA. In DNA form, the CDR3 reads TGTGCCAGCAGCTTAGCCTACGGGACCCAGTACTTC. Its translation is CASSLAYGTQYF.